This T cell receptor beta chain comes out of a study of identical twins. V shed 3 bases, J shed 9 bases, and the junction held 5 bases outside the gene matches. The CDR3 consists of 14 residues. Many counts were recorded for this clonotype. The cDNA had a unique molecular identifier and a template-switch universal primer site. TCRdb recomputed calls from the 5' RACE reads with MiXCR, one row per CDR3 protein. The data contain 500,000 or so distinct CDR3 sequences, 22% of them seen just once; the ten biggest clones take up 0.8% to 1%. The same specimen was also included in a second study, on T cells expressing NK-cell markers. That source notes: It was from sorted CD3+CD56+NKG2C+, CD3+CD56+NKG2C- and CD3+CD56-NKG2C+ T cells that TCR beta repertoires came.

The chain is built from TRBV12-3 or TRBV12-4 and TRBJ2-1; 10 bases line up with TRBD2. The sample consisted of CD4+ T cells sorted from blood. The sequence derives from a woman aged 18-29 years in good health. CDR3 amino acids: CASSFPAGGREQFF. CDR3 nucleotide sequence: TGTGCCAGCAGTTTTCCAGCGGGGGGGCGTGAGCAGTTCTTC.